This paragraph reports one T cell receptor (beta chain). The data were taken from a study of blood T cell repertoires in COVID-19. Study summary: Whether acute or convalescent, the COVID-19 samples came from the United States, Italy and Spain. PBMCs, B-cell-depleted T cells, or T cells provided the cDNA or gDNA that made up the material.

The germline CDR1 and CDR2 sequences are MNHNY and SVGAGI (reference sequence). V was clipped by 6 bases and J by 5 bases; unmatched bases: 9. This CDR3 has 15 residues. As originally analysed: How many nucleated cells were present was estimated from reference gene primer amplification. Clones were read by immunoSEQ multiplex PCR, and TCRdb kept only the in-frame ones, dropping some. V, J and clone size derive from that table, while D and trimming were established from the DNA sequence. The table records approximately 12,000 clones, nearly 95% of them present only once. The receptor's source is a woman aged 70-85 years with active COVID-19. Sequenced sample: peripheral blood. The rearrangement joins TRBV6-6 to TRBJ2-7; 11 nucleotides agree with TRBD2. Written as DNA, the CDR3 is TGTGCCAGCAGAGACCTAGCGGGAGGAGTCCACGAGCAGTACTTC. This translates into CASRDLAGGVHEQYF.